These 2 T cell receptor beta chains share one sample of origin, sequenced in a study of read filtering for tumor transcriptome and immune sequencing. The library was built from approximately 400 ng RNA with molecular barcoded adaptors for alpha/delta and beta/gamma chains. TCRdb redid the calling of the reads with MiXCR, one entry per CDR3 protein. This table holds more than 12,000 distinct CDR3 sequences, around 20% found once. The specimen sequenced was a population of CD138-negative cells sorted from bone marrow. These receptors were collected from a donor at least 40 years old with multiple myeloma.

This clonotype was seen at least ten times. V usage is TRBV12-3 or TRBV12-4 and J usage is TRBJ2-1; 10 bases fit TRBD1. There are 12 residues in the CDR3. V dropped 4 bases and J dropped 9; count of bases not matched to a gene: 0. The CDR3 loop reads CASSWDRGEQFF. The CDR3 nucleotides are TGTGCCAGCAGTTGGGACAGGGGTGAGCAGTTCTTC.

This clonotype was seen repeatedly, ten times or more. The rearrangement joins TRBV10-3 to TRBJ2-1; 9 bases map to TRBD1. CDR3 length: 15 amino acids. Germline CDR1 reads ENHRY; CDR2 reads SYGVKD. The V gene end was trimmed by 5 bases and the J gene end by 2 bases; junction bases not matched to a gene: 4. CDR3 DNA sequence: TGTGCCATCAGTAGAGGACAGGGGACCTACAATGAGCAGTTCTTC. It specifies CAISRGQGTYNEQFF.